The clone carrying this TCR beta chain was detected ten times or more. The data belong to a study of human T cells and chemical hapten exposure. Across the study: The study patch tested 0.01% DPC on the upper back and read results at 6 days.

The time point was: patch test 3, about 24 weeks after DPC sensitization. Treatment meaning: therapeutic diphenylcyclopropenone sensitization with weekly scalp DPC. The template was total RNA from unfractionated whole blood. Per germline, CDR1 MDHEN and CDR2 SYDVKM. The V gene lost 6 bases and the J gene lost 6 bases, with 12 bases spanning the gap. The CDR3 length is 13 residues. In the library, unique molecular identifiers were attached to individual cDNA molecules. In the original analysis: The median was roughly 100,000 TCRs per sample, ranging roughly 20,000 to 750,000. TCRdb reprocessed the RACE reads via MiXCR and lists one record per CDR3 protein. The V and J calls and clone size come from TCRdb's table, not from the authors' own analysis. The sample records roughly 69,000 distinct CDR3 sequences, roughly 11% being singletons.

The clonotype originates from a woman aged 30 to 39 with alopecia areata. Some clones in this sample may be carry-over from other donors' samples. Sequenced here: whole blood, sampled in connection with sensitization to the hapten diphenylcyclopropenone (DPC). The V call is TRBV28, the J call TRBJ1-3; the D is unclear. CDR3 coding DNA: TGTGCCAGCAGACCCAGTCAAGAAAACACCATATATTTT. This encodes CASRPSQENTIYF.